Listed below are T cell receptor beta chains from one sample, sequenced in a study of long-term antiretroviral therapy in people with HIV. Measured with immunoSEQ multiplex PCR; TCRdb has only the in-frame clones, and not every one. The sample yields tens of thousands of clones, just over 85% seen once. The material sequenced was unsorted PBMCs, taken 1.3 years after starting antiretroviral therapy. The receptors come from a man aged 55 to 70 with HIV. Each CDR3 is given with its conserved first and last residue. A D gene is named only where the DNA matches it firmly. Size values are once, few and many counts, or a class for expanded clones, and some rows have none.

D gene	V gene	J gene	clone size	CDR3 DNA	CDR3 protein
-	TRBV7-7	TRBJ2-7	-	TGTGCCAGCGGACCGTCGACAGCCTCCTACGAGCAGTACTTC	CASGPSTASYEQYF
-	TRBV7-2	TRBJ2-1	-	TGTGCCAGCTCCCTGATCTACAATGAGCAGTTCTTC	CASSLIYNEQFF
TRBD1	TRBV7-2	TRBJ2-7	-	TGTGCCAGCAGCCCGGGACAGGGGTTAGCCTACGAGCAGTACTTC	CASSPGQGLAYEQYF
-	TRBV5-1	TRBJ1-2	-	TGCGCCAGCAGCTTGGCCGAGATCTATGGCTACACCTTC	CASSLAEIYGYTF
-	TRBV11-2	TRBJ1-4	-	TGTGCCAGCAGCTTACGCCCCGGGGGCAGGAACTCGGAAAAACTGTTTTTT	CASSLRPGGRNSEKLFF
TRBD1	TRBV18	TRBJ2-7	-	TGTGCCAGCTCACTCATCGGACAGGGGGATCCCTACGAGCAGTACTTC	CASSLIGQGDPYEQYF
TRBD1	TRBV5-8	TRBJ1-1	-	TGTGCCAGCAGCTTGGTCAGGACAGGGGGTGGGCGAGCTTTCTTT	CASSLVRTGGGRAFF
TRBD1	TRBV27	TRBJ2-3	-	TGTGCCAGCAGTCCCGGGACAGGAACAGATACGCAGTATTTT	CASSPGTGTDTQYF
-	TRBV10-3	TRBJ1-5	-	TGTGCCACCACCCCCCATCGAGGGGAAAATAGCAATCAGCCCCAGCATTTT	CATTPHRGENSNQPQHF
TRBD2	TRBV5-1	TRBJ2-5	-	TGCGCCAGCAGCCTCCAGCGGGGGGGGGAGACCCAGTACTTC	CASSLQRGGETQYF
-	TRBV11-2	TRBJ1-2	once	TGTGCCAGCAGCTTCCCGGGACGGATAGGTGGCTACACCTTC	CASSFPGRIGGYTF
TRBD1	TRBV6-5	TRBJ1-2	-	TGTGCCAGCAGTTACTCTTCCGGGACAGGGCGGATTGGCTACACCTTC	CASSYSSGTGRIGYTF
-	TRBV27	TRBJ2-7	few	TGTGCCAGCAGTTTAGAGGGCAGAACCTACGAGCAGTACTTC	CASSLEGRTYEQYF
TRBD2	TRBV6-5	TRBJ2-2	-	TGTGCCAGCAGTTCTCGGGGGGGGGTCGGGGAGCTGTTTTTT	CASSSRGGVGELFF
-	TRBV6-1	TRBJ2-7	-	TGTGCCAGCAGTGAAGGTTTAGCAGGGAGGTTTGTATACGAGCAGTACTTC	CASSEGLAGRFVYEQYF
-	TRBV5-6	TRBJ2-5	-	TGTGCCAGCAGTTCGACCGGGCATTGGACCCAGTACTTC	CASSSTGHWTQYF